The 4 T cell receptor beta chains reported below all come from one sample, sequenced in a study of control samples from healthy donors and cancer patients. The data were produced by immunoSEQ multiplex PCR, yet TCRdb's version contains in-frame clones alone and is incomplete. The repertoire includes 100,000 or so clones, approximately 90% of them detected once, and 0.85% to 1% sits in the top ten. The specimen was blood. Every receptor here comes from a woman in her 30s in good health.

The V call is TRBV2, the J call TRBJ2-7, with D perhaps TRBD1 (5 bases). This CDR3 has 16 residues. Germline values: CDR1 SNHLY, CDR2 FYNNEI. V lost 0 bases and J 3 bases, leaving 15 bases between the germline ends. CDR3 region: CASSEAPPLGLYEQYF. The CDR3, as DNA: TGTGCCAGCAGTGAAGCGCCGCCCTTGGGGCTCTACGAGCAGTACTTC.

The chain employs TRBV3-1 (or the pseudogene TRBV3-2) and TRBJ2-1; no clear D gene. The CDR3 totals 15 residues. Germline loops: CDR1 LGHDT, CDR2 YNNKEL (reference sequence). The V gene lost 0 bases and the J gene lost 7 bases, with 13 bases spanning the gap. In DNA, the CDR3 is TGTGCCAGCAGCCAAGAATTGGCACAAGGGAATGAGCAGTTCTTC. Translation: CASSQELAQGNEQFF.

The CDR3 here is CASKSPNTEAFF. The DNA of the CDR3 is TGCGCCAGCAAGTCACCGAACACTGAAGCTTTCTTT. The J gene is TRBJ1-1, the V gene TRBV10-2, with D unclear. Germline V CDR1 and CDR2: WSHSY, SAAADI. The CDR3 has 12 amino acids. V was cut by 7 bases and J by 1 base, with 7 bases left in between.

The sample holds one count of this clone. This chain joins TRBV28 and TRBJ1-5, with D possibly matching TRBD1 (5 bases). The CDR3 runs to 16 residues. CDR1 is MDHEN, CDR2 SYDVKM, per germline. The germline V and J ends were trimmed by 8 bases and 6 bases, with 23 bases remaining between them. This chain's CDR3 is CASRPLSSGISQPQHF. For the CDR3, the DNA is TGTGCCAGCCGACCCTTATCCTCAGGGATAAGTCAGCCCCAGCATTTT.